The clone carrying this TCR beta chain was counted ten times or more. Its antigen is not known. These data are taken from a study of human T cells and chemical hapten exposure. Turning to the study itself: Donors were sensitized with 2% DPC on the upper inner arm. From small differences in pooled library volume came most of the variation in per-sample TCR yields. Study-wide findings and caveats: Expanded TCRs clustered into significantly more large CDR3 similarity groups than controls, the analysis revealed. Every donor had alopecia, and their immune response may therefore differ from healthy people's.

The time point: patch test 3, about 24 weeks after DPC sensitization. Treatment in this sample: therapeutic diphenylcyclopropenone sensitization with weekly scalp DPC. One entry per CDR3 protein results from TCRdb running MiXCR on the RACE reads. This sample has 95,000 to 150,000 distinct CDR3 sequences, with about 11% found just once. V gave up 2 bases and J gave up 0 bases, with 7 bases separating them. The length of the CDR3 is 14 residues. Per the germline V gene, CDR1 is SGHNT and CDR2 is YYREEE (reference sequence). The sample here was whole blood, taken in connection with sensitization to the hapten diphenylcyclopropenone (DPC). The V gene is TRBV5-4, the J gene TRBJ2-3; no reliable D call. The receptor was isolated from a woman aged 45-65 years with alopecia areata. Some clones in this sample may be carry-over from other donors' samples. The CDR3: CASSLGISTDTQYF. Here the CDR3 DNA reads TGTGCCAGCAGCTTAGGGATAAGCACAGATACGCAGTATTTT. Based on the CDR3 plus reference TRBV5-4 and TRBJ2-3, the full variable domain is ETGVTQSPTHLIKTRGQQVTLRCSSQSGHNTVSWYQQALGQGPQFIFQYYREEENGRGNFPPRFSGLQFPNYSSELNVNALELDDSALYLCASSLGISTDTQYFGPGTRLTVL.